The source of this T cell receptor (beta chain) is a study of blood T cell repertoires in COVID-19. For the study at large: Donors in the United States, Italy and Spain gave samples during acute or convalescent COVID-19.

TCRdb's copy holds only in-frame clones and misses some; the assay was immunoSEQ multiplex PCR. The sample includes about 15,000 clones, roughly 79% seen only once; the top ten take around a third. V was shortened by 3 bases and J by 4 bases, with 12 bases between the two germline ends. The germline V gene encodes CDR1 LNHDA and CDR2 SQIVND (reference sequence). The CDR3 loop spans 14 amino acids. The sequencing input was peripheral blood. This TCR was sampled from a man in his 70s with active or convalescent COVID-19. The chain uses TRBV19 and TRBJ1-2; TRBD1 is a possible D gene (6 bases). The chain's CDR3 is CASSIGRGGYGYTF. CDR3 in DNA: TGTGCCAGTAGTATTGGAAGAGGGGGCTATGGCTACACCTTC. Combining the CDR3 with reference TRBV19 and TRBJ1-2 gives the whole variable domain DGGITQSPKYLFRKEGQNVTLSCEQNLNHDAMYWYRQDPGQGLRLIYYSQIVNDFQKGDIAEGYSVSREKKESFPLTVTSAQKNPTAFYLCASSIGRGGYGYTFGSGTRLTVV.